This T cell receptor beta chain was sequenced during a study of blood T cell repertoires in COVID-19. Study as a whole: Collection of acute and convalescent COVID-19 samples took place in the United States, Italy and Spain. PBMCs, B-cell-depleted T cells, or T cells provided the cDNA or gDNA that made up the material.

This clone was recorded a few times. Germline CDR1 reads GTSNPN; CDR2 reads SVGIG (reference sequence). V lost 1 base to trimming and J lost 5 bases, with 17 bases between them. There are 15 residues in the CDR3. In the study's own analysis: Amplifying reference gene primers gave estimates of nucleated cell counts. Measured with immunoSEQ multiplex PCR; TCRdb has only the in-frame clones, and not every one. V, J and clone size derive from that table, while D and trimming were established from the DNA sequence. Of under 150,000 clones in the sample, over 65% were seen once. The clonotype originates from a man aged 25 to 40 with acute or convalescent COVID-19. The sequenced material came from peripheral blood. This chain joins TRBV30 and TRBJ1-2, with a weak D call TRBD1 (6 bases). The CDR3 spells CAWSEDTGLTYGYTF. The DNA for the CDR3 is TGTGCCTGGAGTGAAGACACAGGGCTGACATATGGCTACACCTTC.